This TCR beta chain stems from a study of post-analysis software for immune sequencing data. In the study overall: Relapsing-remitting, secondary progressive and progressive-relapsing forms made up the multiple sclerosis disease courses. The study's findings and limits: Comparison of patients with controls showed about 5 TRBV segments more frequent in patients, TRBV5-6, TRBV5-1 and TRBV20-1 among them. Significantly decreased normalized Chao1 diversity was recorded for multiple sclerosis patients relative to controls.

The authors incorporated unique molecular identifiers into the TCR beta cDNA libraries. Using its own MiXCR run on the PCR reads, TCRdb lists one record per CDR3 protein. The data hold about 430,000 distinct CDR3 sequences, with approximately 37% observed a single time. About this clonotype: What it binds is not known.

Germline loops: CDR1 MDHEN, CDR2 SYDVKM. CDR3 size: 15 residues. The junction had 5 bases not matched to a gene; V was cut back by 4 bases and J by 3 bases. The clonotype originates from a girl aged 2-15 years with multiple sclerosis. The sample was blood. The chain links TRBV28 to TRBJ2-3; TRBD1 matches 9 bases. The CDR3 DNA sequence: TGTGCCAGCAGTTACAGGGGGCCCCTAACAGATACGCAGTATTTT. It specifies CASSYRGPLTDTQYF.